The T cell receptor beta chain described here comes from a study of T cell responses to AZD1222 COVID-19 vaccine. Findings of the study overall: Following two doses of AZD1222, Spike-specific TCR breadth and depth rose. None of the repertoires were sampled until the peak T cell response had passed. Most donors were white British and more were female, and clonal diversity was possibly underestimated.

Germline V lookup: CDR1 SGHTA, CDR2 FQGTGA. Trimming left V 5 bases short and J 11 bases short, with 15 bases between. The CDR3 spans 12 residues. In regard to this clone: Its antigen is as yet unknown.

TCRdb's table, derived via immunoSEQ multiplex PCR, lists solely in-frame clones and lacks some. The repertoire holds under 200,000 clones, with around nine tenths as singletons. The sample consisted of peripheral blood, taken on day 0 of AZD1222 vaccination. The receptor's source is an adult in good health. The rearrangement joins TRBV7-3 to TRBJ1-1; the D is unclear. The CDR3 loop reads CASSTGTDGAFF. The CDR3, as DNA: TGTGCCAGCAGCACGGGCACCGATGGGGCTTTCTTT.